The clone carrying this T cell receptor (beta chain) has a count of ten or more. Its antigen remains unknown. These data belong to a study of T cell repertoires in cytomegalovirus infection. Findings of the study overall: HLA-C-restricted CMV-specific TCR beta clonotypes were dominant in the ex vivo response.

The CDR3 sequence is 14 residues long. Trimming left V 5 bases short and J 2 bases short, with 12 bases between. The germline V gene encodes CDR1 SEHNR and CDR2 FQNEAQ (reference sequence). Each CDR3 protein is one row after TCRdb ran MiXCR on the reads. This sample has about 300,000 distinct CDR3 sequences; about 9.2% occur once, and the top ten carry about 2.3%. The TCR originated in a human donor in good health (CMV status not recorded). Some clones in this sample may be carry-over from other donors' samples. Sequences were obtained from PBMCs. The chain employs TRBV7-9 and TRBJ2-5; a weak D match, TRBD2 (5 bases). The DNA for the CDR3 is TGTGCCAGCAGCCCCCGGCGAGGGCAAGAGACCCAGTACTTC. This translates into CASSPRRGQETQYF. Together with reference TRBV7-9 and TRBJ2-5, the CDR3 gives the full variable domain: DTGVSQNPRHKITKRGQNVTFRCDPISEHNRLYWYRQTLGQGPEFLTYFQNEAQLEKSRLLSDRFSAERPKGSFSTLEIQRTEQGDSAMYLCASSPRRGQETQYFGPGTRLLVL.